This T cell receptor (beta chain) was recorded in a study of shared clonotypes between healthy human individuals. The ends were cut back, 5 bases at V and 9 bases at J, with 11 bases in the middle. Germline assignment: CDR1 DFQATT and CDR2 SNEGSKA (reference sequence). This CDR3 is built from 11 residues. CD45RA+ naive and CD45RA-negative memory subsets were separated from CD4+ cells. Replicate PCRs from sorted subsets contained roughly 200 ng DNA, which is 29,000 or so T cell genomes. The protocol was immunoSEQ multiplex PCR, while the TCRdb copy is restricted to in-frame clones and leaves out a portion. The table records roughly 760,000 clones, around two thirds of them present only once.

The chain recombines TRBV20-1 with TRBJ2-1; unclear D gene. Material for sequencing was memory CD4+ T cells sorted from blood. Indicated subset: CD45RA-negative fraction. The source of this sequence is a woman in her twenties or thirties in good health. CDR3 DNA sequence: TGCAGTGCTGTCGCAACTCGTGAGCAGTTCTTC. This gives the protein CSAVATREQFF.